Listed below are T cell receptor beta chains from one sample, sequenced in a study of blood T cell repertoires in COVID-19. Clones were sequenced by immunoSEQ multiplex PCR, and TCRdb holds only the in-frame ones, with some missing. The sample carries 150,000 to 200,000 clones, 75% to 90% recorded once. The specimen sequenced was peripheral blood. The receptor set was obtained from an older woman with acute or convalescent COVID-19. CDR3s include the opening cysteine and the closing phenylalanine or tryptophan. The D gene is left open where the match is weak. The size entry is marked missing in some rows and otherwise reads once, few, many or a size class.

v_call,d_call,j_call,clone_size,cdr3_aa,cdr3_nt
TRBV28,TRBD2,TRBJ2-1,few,CATWTSGNNEQFF,TGTGCCACATGGACTAGCGGGAACAATGAGCAGTTCTTC
TRBV19,TRBD1,TRBJ1-2,NA,CASSEVTGASYGYTF,TGTGCCAGTAGTGAGGTGACAGGGGCTTCCTATGGCTACACCTTC
TRBV10-3,NA,TRBJ2-4,NA,CAISESQGSVNIQYF,TGTGCCATCAGTGAGTCTCAGGGAAGTGTAAACATTCAGTACTTC
TRBV7-9,NA,TRBJ1-1,few,CASSQVSGRGGKEAFF,TGTGCCAGCAGTCAAGTGAGCGGGCGCGGGGGAAAAGAAGCTTTCTTT
TRBV23-1,NA,TRBJ1-4,NA,CASSPVLGERDNEKLFF,TGCGCCAGCAGCCCAGTCCTAGGGGAGCGGGATAATGAAAAACTGTTTTTT
TRBV6-6,TRBD1,TRBJ1-2,NA,CASCFKAGGGGYTF,TGTGCCAGCTGCTTTAAGGCAGGGGGCGGAGGCTACACCTTC
TRBV11-1,NA,TRBJ1-2,NA,CASSSQGAPNYGYTF,TGTGCCAGCAGCTCACAGGGAGCGCCTAACTATGGCTACACCTTC
TRBV28,TRBD1,TRBJ1-1,NA,CATRQGGLNTEAFF,TGTGCCACCAGACAGGGGGGGTTGAACACTGAAGCTTTCTTT
TRBV14,NA,TRBJ2-1,few,CASSQTLVLPYNEQFF,TGTGCCAGCAGCCAGACACTAGTCCTACCCTACAATGAGCAGTTCTTC
TRBV19,TRBD1,TRBJ1-2,few,CASSTRDSYGYTF,TGTGCCAGTAGTACCCGGGACAGCTATGGCTACACCTTC
TRBV6-5,TRBD2,TRBJ2-1,NA,CASSYDAGAHNEQFF,TGTGCCAGCAGTTACGATGCGGGAGCCCACAATGAGCAGTTCTTC